Included here is one TCR beta chain sequence, with context. What it recognizes is unknown. The data belong to a study of cytomegalovirus exposure and HLA in healthy donors. Study results and caveats: CMV serostatus stood as the only immune exposure information on hand. Most subjects' HLA-A and HLA-B alleles were reportedly predicted from TCR beta sequences.

PCR employed 60 Vbeta and 13 Jbeta primers. Study processing details: The count from a later analysis was tens of millions of unique TCR beta chains, 9.5 million to 13 million of them shared. Only in-frame clones appear in the TCRdb table, and some are missing; sequencing was by immunoSEQ multiplex PCR. The DNA gave D and trimming, while V, J and clone size come from that table. The table lists roughly 110,000 clones, roughly 85% of them singletons. The TCR originated in a man aged 30-40 years in good health and CMV-seropositive. Sequenced sample: PBMCs.

The CDR3 is CASSVDVQGFREQYV. The CDR3 nucleotides are TGTGCCAGCAGTGTAGACGTACAGGGTTTTCGCGAGCAGTACGTC. The chain links TRBV2 to TRBJ2-7, with D perhaps matching TRBD1 (6 bases). The CDR3 is 15 amino acids. V was shortened by 4 bases and J by 6 bases, with 19 bases between the two germline ends. CDR1 is SNHLY, CDR2 FYNNEI, per germline.